This TCR beta chain was profiled in a study of human T cells and chemical hapten exposure. This clonotype was detected a few times. The sample's time point: patch test 2, 6 weeks after DPC sensitization. The treatment was: therapeutic diphenylcyclopropenone sensitization with weekly scalp DPC. Germline CDR1 and CDR2: MNHNY and SVGAGI (reference sequence). V was clipped by 5 bases and J by 8 bases; unmatched bases: 6. The length of the CDR3 is 13 residues. TCRdb ran MiXCR on the RACE reads and lists one entry per CDR3 protein. Altogether about 84,000 distinct CDR3 sequences are present, roughly 10% being singletons, with the ten largest covering about 5%.

The TCR sequence derives from a woman aged 45 to 65 with alopecia areata. Some clones in this sample may be carry-over from other donors' samples. The specimen was whole blood, collected in connection with sensitization to the hapten diphenylcyclopropenone (DPC). V gene TRBV6-6 combines with J gene TRBJ1-3, with 7 bases that match TRBD1. The CDR3 sequence: CASSEDRVDTIYF. The DNA of the CDR3 is TGTGCCAGCAGTGAAGACAGGGTTGACACCATATATTTT.